This entry concerns a single T cell receptor (beta chain). These data belong to a study of blood T cell repertoires in COVID-19. Across the whole study: Sample material is recorded as cDNA or gDNA derived from T cells, B-cell-depleted T cells, or PBMCs.

This CDR3 has 16 amino acids. CDR1 is SGHTA and CDR2 is FQGTGA in the germline V gene. With 5 bases clipped from V and 7 bases from J, the junction kept 12 bases outside the gene matches. The protocol was immunoSEQ multiplex PCR, while the TCRdb copy is restricted to in-frame clones and leaves out a portion. Of some 70,000 clones listed, more than 75% were seen once; the top ten hold roughly 6.3%. V is TRBV7-3 and J is TRBJ2-1; TRBD2 matches 9 bases. Sequenced input: peripheral blood. The clonotype was recovered from a woman in her fifties or sixties with acute or convalescent COVID-19. This CDR3 reads CASSPRGGGAENEQFF. As DNA, the CDR3 is TGTGCCAGCAGCCCCAGAGGCGGGGGGGCCGAAAATGAGCAGTTCTTC.